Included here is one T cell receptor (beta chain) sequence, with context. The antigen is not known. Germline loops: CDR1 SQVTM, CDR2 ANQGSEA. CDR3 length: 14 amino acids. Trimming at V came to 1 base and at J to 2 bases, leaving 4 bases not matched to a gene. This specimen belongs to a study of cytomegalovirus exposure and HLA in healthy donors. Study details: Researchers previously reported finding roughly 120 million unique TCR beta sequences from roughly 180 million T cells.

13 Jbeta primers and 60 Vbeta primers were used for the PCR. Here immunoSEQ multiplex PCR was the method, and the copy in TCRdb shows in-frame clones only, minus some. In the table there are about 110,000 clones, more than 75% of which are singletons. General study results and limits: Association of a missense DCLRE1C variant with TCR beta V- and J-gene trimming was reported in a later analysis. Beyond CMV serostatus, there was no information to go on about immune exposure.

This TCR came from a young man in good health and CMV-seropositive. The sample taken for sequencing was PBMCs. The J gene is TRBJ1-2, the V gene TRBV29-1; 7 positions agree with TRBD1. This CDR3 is CSVEGDRVNYGYTF. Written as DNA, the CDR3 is TGCAGCGTTGAAGGCGACAGGGTAAACTATGGCTACACCTTC.